Listed here are 16 T cell receptor beta chains from one sample, sequenced in a study of T cell repertoires in cytomegalovirus infection (dated by TCRdb to the late 2010s). What the treatment or condition label conveys for this sample: in vitro stimulation with specific CMV peptide epitopes to enrich CMV-specific T cells. Their recognized antigens are unknown. The sample was run on an Illumina HiSeq 1500. TCRdb itself trimmed the public reads at Q25 with fastp, ran MiXCR and retained productive beta chains. Duplicate CDR3 protein sequences are folded into a single record with the most common DNA and genes. The sample has approximately 70,000 distinct CDR3 sequences on record, more than 20% of them singletons. The ten top clones hold roughly 63% of the sample. Material: CD8+ T cells from cultured PBMCs, obtained from culture after CMV antigen stimulation. The receptors were gathered from a human donor in good health (CMV status not recorded). Some clones in this sample may be carry-over from other donors' samples.

The table lists this clonotype with a few counts. The chain combines TRBV12-3 or TRBV12-4 with TRBJ2-7, with 10 bases aligning to TRBD1. CDR3 length: 14 amino acids. V gave up 6 bases and J gave up 5 bases; unmatched junction bases: 7. CDR3 DNA: TGTGCCAGCAGCCCTTCGGGGACAGGGGACGAGCAGTACTTC. Amino acids: CASSPSGTGDEQYF.

A few counts support this clonotype. The V call is TRBV14, the J call TRBJ2-5, with 7 positions matching TRBD2. With V trimmed by 4 bases and J by 7 bases, 9 bases remained unmatched. The germline CDR1 and CDR2 sequences are SGHDN and FVKESK. This CDR3 has 14 residues. This chain's CDR3 is CASSPGRWGGTQYF. The CDR3 nucleotides read TGTGCCAGCAGCCCAGGGCGCTGGGGGGGGACCCAGTACTTC.

This clonotype has only a few counts. The gene calls are TRBV28 and TRBJ1-1; unclear D gene. Germline V gene sequence: CDR1 MDHEN, CDR2 SYDVKM. CDR3 length: 13 residues. The V end was cut by 3 bases, the J end by 1 base, with 6 bases between. The CDR3 DNA reads TGTGCCAGCAGTTTTTCCCAGAACACTGAAGCTTTCTTT. Translation: CASSFSQNTEAFF.

A few counts support this clonotype. The chain combines TRBV19 with TRBJ2-2, with 9 nucleotides matching TRBD2. CDR1 LNHDA and CDR2 SQIVND come from the germline V gene (reference sequence). The CDR3 has 16 amino acids. After removal of 6 bases from V and 2 bases from J, the junction contained 7 bases not matched to a gene. The CDR3 coding sequence is TGTGCCAGTAGCATTACGGGACTAGCAAACACCGGGGAGCTGTTTTTT. Amino acids: CASSITGLANTGELFF.

This clonotype was detected only a few times. The chain carries TRBV6-2 or TRBV6-3 and TRBJ2-2; weak D call: TRBD2 (7 bases). V was cut by 8 bases and J by 2 bases, with 18 bases left in between. The length of the CDR3 is 16 residues. Looked up from germline, CDR1 is MNHEY and CDR2 is SVGEGT. As DNA, the CDR3 is TGTGCCAGCGCGGGGGCCTTACGTATTAACACCGGGGAGCTGTTTTTT. This sequence encodes CASAGALRINTGELFF.

Comment on this clonotype: Germline and junction disagree at one end, which may indicate a read error. The chain uses TRBV2 and TRBJ1-1, with D hard to call. CDR3 length: 17 residues. In germline, CDR1 is SNHLY, CDR2 FYNNEI. In DNA form, the CDR3 reads TGTGCCAGCAGTGAAGCGTCGGCCGGAGCCCTGAACACTGAAGCTTCCTTT. It encodes CASSEASAGALNTEASF.

In its sample, this clonotype was seen a few times. This chain uses TRBV7-8 with TRBJ2-1; the D gene is possibly TRBD2 (5 bases). V was shortened by 4 bases and J by 8 bases, with 15 bases between the two germline ends. Germline-derived CDR1 and CDR2 are SGHVS and FQNEAQ. CDR3 length: 14 amino acids. The CDR3 loop is CASSSADWADEQFF. Here the CDR3 DNA reads TGTGCCAGCAGCTCTGCGGACTGGGCGGATGAGCAGTTCTTC.

The chain uses TRBV4-1 and TRBJ2-5, with unresolved D. This CDR3 region has 14 residues. Trimming took 4 bases from V and 1 from J, leaving 10 bases between them. The V gene's germline CDR1 is MGHRA and CDR2 YSYEKL. The CDR3 region is CASSPHRVQETQYF. Here the CDR3 DNA reads TGCGCCAGCAGCCCCCATCGCGTCCAAGAGACCCAGTACTTC.

The chain's CDR3 is CASSQPGTGDYSYNEQFF. CDR3 coding DNA: TGTGCCAGCAGCCAACCCGGGACAGGCGACTACTCCTACAATGAGCAGTTCTTC. The rearrangement joins TRBV7-2 to TRBJ2-1, with 8 bases that match TRBD1. Unmatched junction bases numbered 12, after V lost 5 bases and J lost 0 bases. In germline, CDR1 is SGHTA, CDR2 FQGNSA. The length of the CDR3 is 18 residues.

The chain combines TRBV12-3 or TRBV12-4 with TRBJ2-1, with 10 positions matching TRBD2. Losses at the gene ends were 1 base for V and 8 bases for J; bases not matched to a gene: 8. The CDR3 totals 16 residues. CDR3 sequence reads: CASSLGSGGAAHEQFF. CDR3 bases: TGTGCCAGCAGTTTAGGGAGCGGGGGGGCTGCCCATGAGCAGTTCTTC.

The chain combines TRBV27 with TRBJ2-1; 10 bases match TRBD2. CDR3 length: 16 residues. The V and J ends lost 4 bases and 1 base, in that order; junction bases with no gene match: 4. The germline CDR1 and CDR2 sequences are MNHEY and SMNVEV (reference sequence). CDR3 protein: CASSSKRGGSYNEQFF. In DNA, the CDR3 is TGTGCCAGCAGTTCAAAGCGGGGGGGGTCCTACAATGAGCAGTTCTTC.

The chain has TRBV30 and TRBJ1-3; D may be TRBD1 (5 bases). This CDR3 is 11 amino acids long. V dropped 0 bases and J dropped 8 bases, with 5 bases sitting between them. Germline CDR1 reads GTSNPN; CDR2 reads SVGIG (reference sequence). CDR3 amino acids: CAWSVGDTIYF. DNA for the CDR3: TGTGCCTGGAGTGTAGGGGACACCATATATTTT.

The rearrangement uses TRBV5-6 and TRBJ1-2; no firm D call. Trimming stripped 2 bases from V and 2 bases from J, with 7 bases between. The V gene's germline CDR1 is SGHDT and CDR2 YYEEEE. This CDR3 is 13 amino acids long. The DNA of the CDR3 is TGTGCCAGCAGCTTTGGGGAGAACTATGGCTACACCTTC. This sequence encodes CASSFGENYGYTF. Full variable domain (missing parts from reference TRBV5-6 and TRBJ1-2): DAGVTQSPTHLIKTRGQQVTLRCSPKSGHDTVSWYQQALGQGPQFIFQYYEEEERQRGNFPDRFSGHQFPNYSSELNVNALLLGDSALYLCASSFGENYGYTFGSGTRLTVV.

This clonotype was found a few times. The J gene is TRBJ2-7, the V gene TRBV7-8; tentatively, D is TRBD1 or TRBD2 (5 bases each). V was clipped by 0 bases and J by 2 bases, with 17 bases between them. The CDR3 has 17 amino acids. Germline CDR1 SGHVS, CDR2 FQNEAQ. The CDR3 nucleotides are TGTGCCAGCAGCTTAGCGCTAATAGGGTCGGGGCCCTACGAGCAGTACTTC. Translating it yields CASSLALIGSGPYEQYF. Filled out from reference TRBV7-8 and TRBJ2-7, the complete variable domain reads GAGVSQSPRYKVAKRGQDVALRCDPISGHVSLFWYQQALGQGPEFLTYFQNEAQLDKSGLPSDRFFAERPEGSVSTLKIQRTQQEDSAVYLCASSLALIGSGPYEQYFGPGTRLTVT.

V usage is TRBV11-2 and J usage is TRBJ2-5, with D unresolved. Deletions cut 1 base from V and 4 bases from J, with 13 bases between. The CDR3 totals 15 residues. Germline lookup yields CDR1 SGHAT and CDR2 FQNNGV. The CDR3 sequence: CASSLGATTGETQYF. The CDR3, as DNA: TGTGCCAGCAGCTTAGGGGCCACAACCGGAGAGACCCAGTACTTC.

This clonotype has only one observation. V gene TRBV12-3 or TRBV12-4 combines with J gene TRBJ2-3; 9 nucleotides match TRBD1. The CDR3 consists of 15 residues. With V trimmed by 5 bases and J by 4 bases, 7 bases remained unmatched. The CDR3 nucleotides read TGTGCCAGCAGTAACCGGGACAGGGCCCCAGATACGCAGTATTTT. Its protein product is CASSNRDRAPDTQYF.